This is a list of T cell receptor beta chains from one sample in a study of blood T cell repertoires in COVID-19. Produced via immunoSEQ multiplex PCR; TCRdb's table is partial and in-frame only. Counted here are about 160,000 clones, 80% to 90% occurring once; the ten biggest clones make up roughly 3.5%. Sequenced sample: peripheral blood. The receptor set was obtained from an older man with acute or convalescent COVID-19. Both conserved end residues are part of each CDR3. D genes are given only for firm matches. A clone size is listed for some rows: how often the clone was seen (once, few, many), or a class if it is expanded.

clone_size j_call v_call d_call cdr3_aa cdr3_nt
. TRBJ2-2 TRBV7-3 . CASSLPPRTEGTGELFF TGTGCCAGCAGCTTACCCCCCCGGACAGAGGGCACCGGGGAGCTGTTTTTT
once TRBJ2-5 TRBV3-1/TRBV3-2 . CASSPTGLKTQYF TGTGCCAGCAGCCCAACGGGACTTAAGACCCAGTACTTC
once TRBJ1-5 TRBV6-5 . CASSPLVGGGQPQHF TGTGCCAGCAGCCCCCTCGTCGGGGGGGGTCAGCCCCAGCATTTT
. TRBJ2-2 TRBV24-1 . CATSVAGPGGELFF TGTGCCACCAGTGTCGCGGGCCCGGGGGGGGAGCTGTTTTTT
. TRBJ2-7 TRBV13 TRBD1 CASSLVGQGANEQYF TGTGCCAGCAGCTTAGTGGGACAGGGGGCCAACGAGCAGTACTTC
. TRBJ1-1 TRBV7-2 TRBD1 CASSVSTGVGEAFF TGTGCCAGCAGCGTATCGACAGGGGTTGGTGAAGCTTTCTTT
. TRBJ2-5 TRBV10-3 TRBD2 CATGTSGRGQETQYF TGTGCCACCGGAACTAGCGGGAGAGGCCAGGAGACCCAGTACTTC
. TRBJ1-3 TRBV7-2 . CASSLDRTGNTIYF TGTGCCAGCAGCTTAGACAGGACTGGAAACACCATATATTTT
. TRBJ2-7 TRBV2 . CASSEVRGYEQYF TGTGCCAGCAGTGAAGTGAGAGGATACGAGCAGTACTTC
. TRBJ2-3 TRBV7-2 TRBD2 CASSLGGLVPDTQYF TGTGCCAGCAGCTTAGGGGGACTAGTACCAGATACGCAGTATTTT
. TRBJ2-2 TRBV9 . CASSPEGNTGELFF TGTGCCAGCAGCCCCGAGGGAAACACCGGGGAGCTGTTTTTT
. TRBJ2-3 TRBV6-5 . CASIRVGLSTDTQYF TGTGCCAGTATTCGAGTCGGTTTAAGCACAGATACGCAGTATTTT
. TRBJ1-1 TRBV6-5 . CASSSQVNTEAFF TGTGCCAGCAGTTCACAGGTGAACACTGAAGCTTTCTTT
few TRBJ1-2 TRBV30 TRBD1 CAAEGGLYGYTF TGTGCCGCCGAAGGGGGCCTCTATGGCTACACCTTC
. TRBJ2-3 TRBV7-8 . CASSPTQSGGSGGHYPQIGQYF TGTGCCAGCAGCCCCACACAGAGTGGGGGTAGTGGGGGACACTATCCCCAAATTGGGCAGTATTTT
. TRBJ2-2 TRBV24-1 TRBD2 CATDSGGNTGELFF TGTGCCACCGATAGCGGGGGGAACACCGGGGAGCTGTTTTTT
. TRBJ2-2 TRBV2 . CASGDGNTGELFF TGTGCCAGCGGAGACGGGAACACCGGGGAGCTGTTTTTT
once TRBJ1-1 TRBV25-1 . CASSPGQTEAFF TGTGCCAGCAGTCCAGGGCAAACTGAAGCTTTCTTT
. TRBJ2-1 TRBV28 TRBD2 CASTHRDYSLYNEQFF TGTGCCAGCACCCATAGGGACTACAGTTTATACAATGAGCAGTTCTTC
few TRBJ2-3 TRBV7-9 . CASSLGGLRVPTGEQYF TGTGCCAGCAGCTTAGGGGGCTTACGAGTCCCCACCGGTGAGCAGTATTTT
. TRBJ1-1 TRBV5-1 TRBD1 CASTGTGMNTEAFF TGCGCCAGCACCGGGACAGGGATGAACACTGAAGCTTTCTTT
. TRBJ2-3 TRBV4-2 . CASSQDRVTDTQYF TGTGCCAGCAGCCAAGATCGGGTTACAGATACGCAGTATTTT